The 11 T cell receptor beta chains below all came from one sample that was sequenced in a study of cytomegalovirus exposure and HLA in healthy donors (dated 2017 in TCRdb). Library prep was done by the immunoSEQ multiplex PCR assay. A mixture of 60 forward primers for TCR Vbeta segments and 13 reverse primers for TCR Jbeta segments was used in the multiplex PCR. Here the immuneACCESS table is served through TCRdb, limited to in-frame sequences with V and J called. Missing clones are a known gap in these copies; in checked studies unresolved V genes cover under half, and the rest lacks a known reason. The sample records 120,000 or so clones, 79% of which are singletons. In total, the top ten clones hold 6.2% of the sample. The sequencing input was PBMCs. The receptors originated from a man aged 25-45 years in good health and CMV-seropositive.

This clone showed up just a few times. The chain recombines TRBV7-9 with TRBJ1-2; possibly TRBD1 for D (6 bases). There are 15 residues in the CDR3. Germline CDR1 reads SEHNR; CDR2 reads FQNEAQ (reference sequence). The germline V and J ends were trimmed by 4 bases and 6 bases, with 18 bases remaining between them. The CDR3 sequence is CASSSKDRVHNGYTF. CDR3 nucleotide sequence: TGTGCCAGCAGCTCGAAGGACAGAGTCCACAATGGCTACACCTTC. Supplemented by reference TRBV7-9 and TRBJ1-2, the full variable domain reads DTGVSQNPRHKITKRGQNVTFRCDPISEHNRLYWYRQTLGQGPEFLTYFQNEAQLEKSRLLSDRFSAERPKGSFSTLEIQRTEQGDSAMYLCASSSKDRVHNGYTFGSGTRLTVV.

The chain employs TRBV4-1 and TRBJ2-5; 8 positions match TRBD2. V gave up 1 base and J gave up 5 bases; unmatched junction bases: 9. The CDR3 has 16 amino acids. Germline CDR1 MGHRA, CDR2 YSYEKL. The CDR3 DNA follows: TGCGCCAGCAGCCAAGGCCCTCGGGGGGGCATGGAGACCCAGTACTTC. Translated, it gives CASSQGPRGGMETQYF.

CDR3 residues: CASSYRLRHTEAFF. CDR3 coding DNA: TGTGCCAGCAGTTATCGGCTGAGGCACACTGAAGCTTTCTTT. The chain uses TRBV6-5 and TRBJ1-1; D ambiguous. CDR3 length: 14 residues. Trimming left V 3 bases short and J 3 bases short, with 11 bases between. In germline, CDR1 is MNHEY, CDR2 SVGAGI.

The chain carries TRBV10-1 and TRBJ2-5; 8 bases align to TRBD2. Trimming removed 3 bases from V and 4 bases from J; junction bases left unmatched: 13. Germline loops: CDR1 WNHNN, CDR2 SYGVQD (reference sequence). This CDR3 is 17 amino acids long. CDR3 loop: CASSESGAGEIGETQYF. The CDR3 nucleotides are TGCGCCAGCAGTGAATCGGGAGCGGGGGAAATCGGAGAGACCCAGTACTTC.

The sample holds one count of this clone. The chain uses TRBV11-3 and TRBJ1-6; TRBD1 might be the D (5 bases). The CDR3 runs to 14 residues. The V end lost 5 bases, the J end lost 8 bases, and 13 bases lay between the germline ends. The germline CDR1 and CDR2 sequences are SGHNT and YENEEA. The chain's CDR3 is CASSQGQNHSPLHF. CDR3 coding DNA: TGTGCCAGCAGCCAGGGCCAAAATCATTCACCCCTCCACTTT.

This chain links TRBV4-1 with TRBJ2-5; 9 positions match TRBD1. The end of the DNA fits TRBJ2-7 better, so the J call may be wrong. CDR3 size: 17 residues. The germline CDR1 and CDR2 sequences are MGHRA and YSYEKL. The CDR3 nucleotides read TGCGCCAGCAGCCAAGAAGGGGACAGGGTGGACGCCTACGAGCAGTACTTC. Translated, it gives CASSQEGDRVDAYEQYF.

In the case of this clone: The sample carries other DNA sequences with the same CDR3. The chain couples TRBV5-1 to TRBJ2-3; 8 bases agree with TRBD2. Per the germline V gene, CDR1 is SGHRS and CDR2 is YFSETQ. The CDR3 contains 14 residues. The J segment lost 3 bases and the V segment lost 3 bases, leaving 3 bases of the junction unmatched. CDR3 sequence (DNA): TGCGCCAGCAGCTCCTTAGCGGGGACAGATACGCAGTATTTT. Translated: CASSSLAGTDTQYF. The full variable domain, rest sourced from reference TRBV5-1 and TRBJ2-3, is KAGVTQTPRYLIKTRGQQVTLSCSPISGHRSVSWYQQTPGQGLQFLFEYFSETQRNKGNFPGRFSGRQFSNSRSEMNVSTLELGDSALYLCASSSLAGTDTQYFGPGTRLTVL.

The CDR3 DNA reads as TGTGCCAGCAGCCCGGAGACGGGTTATAGACTGAACACTGAAGCTTTCTTT. Encoded protein: CASSPETGYRLNTEAFF. The chain employs TRBV7-2 and TRBJ1-1; unclear D gene. CDR1 is SGHTA and CDR2 is FQGNSA in the germline V gene. The CDR3 is made up of 17 amino acids. Trimming shortened V by 5 bases and J by 0 bases, and 19 bases separated the two germline ends.

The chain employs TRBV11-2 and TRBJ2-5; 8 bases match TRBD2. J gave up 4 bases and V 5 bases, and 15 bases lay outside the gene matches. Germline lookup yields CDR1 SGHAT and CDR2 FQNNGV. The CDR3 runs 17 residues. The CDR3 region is CASSDTGGGGPSETQYF. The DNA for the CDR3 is TGTGCCAGCAGCGATACAGGTGGCGGGGGGCCTTCAGAGACCCAGTACTTC.

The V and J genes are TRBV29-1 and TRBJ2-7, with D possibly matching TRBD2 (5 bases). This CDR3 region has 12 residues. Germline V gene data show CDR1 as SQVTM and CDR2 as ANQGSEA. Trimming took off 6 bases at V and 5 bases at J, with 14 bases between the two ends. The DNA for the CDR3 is TGCAGCGTGGGCACTCCCGGGAACGAGCAGTACTTC. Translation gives CSVGTPGNEQYF.

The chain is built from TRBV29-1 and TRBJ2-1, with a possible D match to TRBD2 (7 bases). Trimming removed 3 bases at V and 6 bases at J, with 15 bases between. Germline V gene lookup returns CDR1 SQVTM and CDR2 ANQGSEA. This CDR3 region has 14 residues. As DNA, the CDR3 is TGCAGCGTTGATGGGACGGGGGGCGTCAATGAGCAGTTCTTC. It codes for CSVDGTGGVNEQFF.